The next 7 T cell receptor beta chains were all read from a single sample in a study of blood T cells in healthy people across ages. Together with a sample-barcoded 5' primer, a J-beta primer mix was included in a second PCR lasting 7 to 11 cycles. MiXCR, run by TCRdb on the 5' RACE reads, gives a single entry per CDR3 protein. The sample lists 700,000 to 950,000 distinct CDR3 sequences; approximately 43% were seen once. Material for sequencing was blood. These receptors originate from a woman in her sixties in good health.

This chain connects TRBV29-1 to TRBJ2-7; 14 bases are shared with TRBD2. From germline, CDR1 is SQVTM and CDR2 ANQGSEA. Trimming cost V 7 bases and J 2 bases; bases outside gene matches: 10. This CDR3 has 16 residues. The CDR3 protein is CSALGLAGGQTYEQYF. The CDR3 DNA reads TGCAGCGCCCTCGGACTAGCGGGAGGCCAGACCTACGAGCAGTACTTC.

The sample holds one count of this clonotype. The chain combines TRBV7-3 with TRBJ2-1; 9 bases are a match to TRBD2. The V segment lost 1 base and the J segment 10 bases; nucleotides outside the gene matches: 8. Per the germline V gene, CDR1 is SGHTA and CDR2 is FQGTGA. This CDR3 region has 15 residues. The CDR3 here is CASSLISGRLNEQFF. CDR3 nucleotide sequence: TGTGCCAGCAGCTTAATTAGCGGGAGATTGAACGAGCAGTTCTTC.

Many counts were recorded for this clonotype. The rearrangement uses TRBV27 and TRBJ2-3; the D is unclear. The CDR3 has 15 amino acids. Between the trimmed V and J ends, which lost 0 bases and 4 bases, there was a span of 11 bases. Germline CDR1 is MNHEY and CDR2 is SMNVEV (reference sequence). The CDR3 DNA is TGTGCCAGCAGTTTATCGAGACCCCCCCCAGATACGCAGTATTTT. The encoded protein is CASSLSRPPPDTQYF.

In this sample, this clonotype turned up once. The gene calls are TRBV27 and TRBJ2-7; D uncertain. The CDR3 extends over 16 amino acids. V was pared by 2 bases and J by 2 bases, with 16 bases between. The germline V gene has CDR1 MNHEY and CDR2 SMNVEV (reference sequence). The DNA of the CDR3 is TGTGCCAGCAGTTTAAAAGCCTACGTCGGACCCTACGAGCAGTACTTC. Its protein product is CASSLKAYVGPYEQYF.

This clonotype has ten or more counts. This rearrangement joins TRBV18 to TRBJ2-7; the match to TRBD2 covers 8 bases. Per germline, CDR1 KGHSH and CDR2 LQKENI. This CDR3 spans 14 amino acids. With V trimmed by 6 bases and J by 7 bases, 11 bases remained unmatched. DNA of the CDR3: TGTGCCAGCTCGGTACAGAGCGGGAGTGGGGAGCAGTACTTC. Encoded protein: CASSVQSGSGEQYF.

This clonotype showed up just a few times. The V call is TRBV5-8, the J call TRBJ1-2, with a weak D call TRBD1 (5 bases). V was pared by 4 bases and J by 7 bases, with 17 bases between. Germline-derived CDR1 and CDR2 are SGHTS and YDEGEE. The CDR3 has 14 residues. The CDR3 loop is CASSPRFRGGGYTF. CDR3 DNA sequence: TGTGCCAGCAGCCCACGGTTTCGGGGCGGTGGCTACACCTTC.

V is TRBV4-3 and J is TRBJ1-5; D gene unclear. This CDR3 spans 16 amino acids. CDR1 and CDR2 from the germline V gene are LGHNA and YSLEER. Deletions cut 4 bases from V and 0 bases from J, with 13 bases between. The CDR3: CASSLRHPSSNQPQHF. The CDR3 nucleotides are TGCGCCAGCAGCCTTCGACATCCTTCTAGCAATCAGCCCCAGCATTTT.